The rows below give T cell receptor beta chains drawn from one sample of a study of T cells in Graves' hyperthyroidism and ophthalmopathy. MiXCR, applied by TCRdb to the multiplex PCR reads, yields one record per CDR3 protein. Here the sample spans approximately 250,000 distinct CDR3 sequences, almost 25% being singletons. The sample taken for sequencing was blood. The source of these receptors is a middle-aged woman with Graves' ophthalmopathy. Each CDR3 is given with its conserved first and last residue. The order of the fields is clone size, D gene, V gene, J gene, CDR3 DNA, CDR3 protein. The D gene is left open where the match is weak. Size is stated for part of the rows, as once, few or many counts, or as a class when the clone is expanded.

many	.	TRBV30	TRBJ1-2	TGTGCCTGGAGCAATAACTATGGCTACACCTTC	CAWSNNYGYTF
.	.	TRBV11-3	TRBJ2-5	TGTGCCAGCAGCTTAGATTCTGGCAGCTTGAAGACCCAGTACTTC	CASSLDSGSLKTQYF
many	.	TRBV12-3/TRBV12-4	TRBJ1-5	TGTGCCAGCAGTTTACTGGCAGGGAGCAATCAGCCCCAGCATTTT	CASSLLAGSNQPQHF
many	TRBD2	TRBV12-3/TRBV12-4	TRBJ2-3	TGTGCCAGCAGTCTCGGACTAGCGAGTGACACAGATACGCAGTATTTT	CASSLGLASDTDTQYF
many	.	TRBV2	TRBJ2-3	TGTGCCAGCAGAAGCCCAGAAAGCACAGATACGCAGTATTTT	CASRSPESTDTQYF
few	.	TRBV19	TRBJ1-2	TGTGCCAGTAACGATGACAGGCGGACGGACTATGGCTACACCTTC	CASNDDRRTDYGYTF
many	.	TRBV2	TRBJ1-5	TGTGCCAGCAGTGAAAATCTGTTGAGGGGGATCTTTCAGCCCCAGCATTTT	CASSENLLRGIFQPQHF
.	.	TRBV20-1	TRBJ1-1	TGCAGCGGCCTAGGGACGGCAGAAGCTTTCTTT	CSGLGTAEAFF
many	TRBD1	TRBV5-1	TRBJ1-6	TGCGCCAGCAGCTTGGCAGGGGGCGAGTCACCCCTCCACTTT	CASSLAGGESPLHF
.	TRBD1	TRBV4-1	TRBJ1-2	TGCGCCAGCAGCCAAAGACAGGGGGCTGGATTCTATGGCTACACCTTC	CASSQRQGAGFYGYTF
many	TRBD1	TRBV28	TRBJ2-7	TGTGCCACGGACAGGGGCTACGAGCAGTACTTC	CATDRGYEQYF
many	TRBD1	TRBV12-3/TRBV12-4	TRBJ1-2	TGTGCCAGCAGTTCCGGGACAGGAGGTTACTATGGCTACACCTTC	CASSSGTGGYYGYTF
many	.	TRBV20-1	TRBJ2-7	TGCAGTGCTAGTCCGTCCGTCTCACAGGCCTACGAGCAGTACTTC	CSASPSVSQAYEQYF
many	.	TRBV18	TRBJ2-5	TGTGCCAGCTCCCAAAACCAGGAAGAGACCCAGTACTTC	CASSQNQEETQYF
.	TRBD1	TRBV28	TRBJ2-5	TGTGCCAGCTTCCAAGGACAGGGTGGAGAGACCCAGTACTTC	CASFQGQGGETQYF
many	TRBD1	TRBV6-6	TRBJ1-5	TGTGCCAGCAGCTCCGATTTATTCACAGGGGGCGCTTCCCATCAGCCCCAGCATTTT	CASSSDLFTGGASHQPQHF
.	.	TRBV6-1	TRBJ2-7	TGTGCCAGCAGTAAGCACAGGGACGGCGAGCAGTACTTC	CASSKHRDGEQYF
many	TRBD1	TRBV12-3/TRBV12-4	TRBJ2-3	TGTGCCAGCAGAAAGGACAGGGGCACAGATACGCAGTATTTT	CASRKDRGTDTQYF
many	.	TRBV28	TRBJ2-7	TGTGCCAGCAGTCGCCCCCTTCACCTTTCCTACGAGCAGTACTTC	CASSRPLHLSYEQYF
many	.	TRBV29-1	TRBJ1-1	TGCAGCGTTGATATAAGAGGCCCGAACACTGAAGCTTTCTTT	CSVDIRGPNTEAFF
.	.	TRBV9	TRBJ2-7	TGTGCCAGCAGCGTAGGTAGCGGAACCCACGAGCAGTACTTC	CASSVGSGTHEQYF
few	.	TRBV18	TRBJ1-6	TGTGCCAGCTCACCACAGGGGGGCAATTCACCCCTCCACTTT	CASSPQGGNSPLHF
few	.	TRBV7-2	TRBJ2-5	TGTGCCAGCAGCTCTTCGACGATAGAGACCCAGTACTTC	CASSSSTIETQYF
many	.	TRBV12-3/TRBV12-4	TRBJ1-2	TGTGCCAGCAGTTTGATGGGAGACTATGGCTACACCTTC	CASSLMGDYGYTF
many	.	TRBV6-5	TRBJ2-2	TGTGCCAGCAGTTACTCGATCTCCGGGTACGGCACCGGGGAGCTGTTTTTT	CASSYSISGYGTGELFF
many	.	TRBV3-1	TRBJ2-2	TGTGCCAGCAGCCAAGATTTCTCTCACGCCGGGGAGCTGTTTTTT	CASSQDFSHAGELFF
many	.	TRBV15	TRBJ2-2	TGTGCCACCAGCAGAGATATGGGACAGAACACCGGGGAGCTGTTTTTT	CATSRDMGQNTGELFF
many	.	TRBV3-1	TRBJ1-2	TGTGCCAGCAGCCAAGATACAGCGGCCTATGGCTACACCTTC	CASSQDTAAYGYTF
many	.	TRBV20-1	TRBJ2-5	TGCAGTGCTAGTTCCCAAGAGACCCAGTACTTC	CSASSQETQYF
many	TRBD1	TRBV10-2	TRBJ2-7	TGCGCCAGCAGTGAGACCGTTACAGGGGAACAGTACTTC	CASSETVTGEQYF
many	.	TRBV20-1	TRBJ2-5	TGCAGTGCTACCCCATACGGAGCTAACCAAGAGACCCAGTACTTC	CSATPYGANQETQYF
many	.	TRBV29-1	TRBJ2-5	TGCAGCGTTGGACAGTTACAAGAGACCCAGTACTTC	CSVGQLQETQYF
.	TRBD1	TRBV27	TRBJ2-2	TGTGCCAGCAGTCCGGGACAGGGGACCACCGGGGAGCTGTTTTTT	CASSPGQGTTGELFF
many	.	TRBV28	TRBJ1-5	TGTGCCAGCAGATCCCCCCAGGGACACCCGGAGCCCCAGCATTTT	CASRSPQGHPEPQHF
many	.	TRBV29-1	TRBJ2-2	TGCAGCGTTGAAGCCTGGGGGGGCGCGGCCGGGGAGCTGTTTTTT	CSVEAWGGAAGELFF
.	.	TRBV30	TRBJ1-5	TGTGCCTGGAGCCTCGTGGGGGGCCGGCCCCAGCATTTT	CAWSLVGGRPQHF
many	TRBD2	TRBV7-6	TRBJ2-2	TGTGCCAGCAGCTCTACTGGACTAGCGGGAGACGGGGAGCTGTTTTTT	CASSSTGLAGDGELFF
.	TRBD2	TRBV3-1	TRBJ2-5	TGTGCCAGCAGCCGGGGGGGACTAGCGGGAGAAGAGACCCAGTACTTC	CASSRGGLAGEETQYF
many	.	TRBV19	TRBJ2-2	TGTGCCAGTAGTATCATTTGGAGTTCGGGAGTCGCCGGGGAGCTGTTTTTT	CASSIIWSSGVAGELFF
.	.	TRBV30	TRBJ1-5	TGTGCCTGCCGACTCGCAGGGCAGCCCCAGCATTTT	CACRLAGQPQHF
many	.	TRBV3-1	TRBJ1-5	TGTGCCAGCAGCCCCGCCGGTATCGGAAATCAGCCCCAGCATTTT	CASSPAGIGNQPQHF
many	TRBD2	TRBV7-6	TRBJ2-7	TGTGCCAGCAGCTTAGCGGCGGGAGGCCTCCCCTACGAGCAGTACTTC	CASSLAAGGLPYEQYF
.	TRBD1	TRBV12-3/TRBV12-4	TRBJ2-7	TGTGCCAGCAGGCTGGGCAAACGGGACAGGGGAAAACACGAGCAGTACTTC	CASRLGKRDRGKHEQYF
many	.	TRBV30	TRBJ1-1	TGTGCCTGGATCGTAAAGGGCGCTAACACTGAAGCTTTCTTT	CAWIVKGANTEAFF
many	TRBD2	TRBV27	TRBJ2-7	TGTGCCAGCAGTTTAACACCCCTCTCTAGCGGGAGTTTCGACGAGCAGTACTTC	CASSLTPLSSGSFDEQYF
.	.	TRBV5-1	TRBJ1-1	TGCGTCAGCAGCCTCGGGACCTATATGAACACTGAAGCTTTCTTT	CVSSLGTYMNTEAFF
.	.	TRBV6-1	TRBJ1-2	TGTGCCAGCGGAGGGGACACCTATGGCTACACCTTC	CASGGDTYGYTF
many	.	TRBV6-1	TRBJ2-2	TGTGCCAGCAGTGAAGCGGGGACTTTAGTTGGGGTCACCGGGGAGCTGTTTTTT	CASSEAGTLVGVTGELFF
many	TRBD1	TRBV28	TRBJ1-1	TGTGCCAGTAAACAGGGGAGCACTGAAGCTTTCTTT	CASKQGSTEAFF
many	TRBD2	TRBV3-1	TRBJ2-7	TGTGCCAGCAGGTCAGGACTAGCTGGTTACGAGCAGTACTTC	CASRSGLAGYEQYF
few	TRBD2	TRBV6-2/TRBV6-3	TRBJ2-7	TGTGCCAGCAGTACCGGACTAGCGGGAGACAGGCAGTACTTC	CASSTGLAGDRQYF
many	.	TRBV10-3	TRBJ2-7	TGTGCCATCAGTCCGGGCTACGAGCAGTACTTC	CAISPGYEQYF
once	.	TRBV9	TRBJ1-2	TGTGCCAGCAGCGGCGAGTGGGGGAGTCGCTATGGCTACACCTTC	CASSGEWGSRYGYTF
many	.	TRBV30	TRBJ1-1	TGTGCCTGGAGTGTGAACACTGAAGCTTTCTTT	CAWSVNTEAFF
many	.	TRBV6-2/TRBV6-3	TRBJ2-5	TGTGCCAGCAGCCCACCTTCGGAGACCCAGTACTTC	CASSPPSETQYF